This T cell receptor beta chain is drawn from a study of T cells after somatic rescue of genetic block. The method was immunoSEQ multiplex PCR; TCRdb's version includes in-frame clones alone and lacks a portion of them. The sample lists 67,000 or so clones; around 90% were seen once. The CDR3 runs to 15 residues. V lost 7 bases, J lost 4 bases, and 9 bases stayed unmatched. The germline V gene encodes CDR1 SNHLY and CDR2 FYNNEI. This chain links TRBV2 with TRBJ2-1; 8 bases line up with TRBD2. This receptor was identified in a man under 40. The sample comprised peripheral blood mononuclear cells (PBMCs). In DNA, the CDR3 is TGTGCCAGCACCCAACCCGGGGGGGGTTACAATGAGCAGTTCTTC. Protein product: CASTQPGGGYNEQFF. Combining the CDR3 with reference TRBV2 and TRBJ2-1 gives the whole variable domain EPEVTQTPSHQVTQMGQEVILRCVPISNHLYFYWYRQILGQKVEFLVSFYNNEISEKSEIFDDQFSVERPDGSNFTLKIRSTKLEDSAMYFCASTQPGGGYNEQFFGPGTRLTVL.